The T cell receptor (beta chain) under discussion was sequenced for a study of T cell responses to AZD1222 COVID-19 vaccine. This clone was observed a single time. Its antigen is still unknown. Study results and limitations: Baseline seropositivity occurred in only a handful of AZD1222 recipients.

Sequenced by immunoSEQ multiplex PCR; TCRdb stores in-frame clones only, minus some. This sample yields about 180,000 clones, of which 85% to 90% are seen a single time; 1.5% to 2% belongs to the top ten. The TCR originated in an adult in good health. This specimen was peripheral blood, taken on day 0 of AZD1222 vaccination.

CDR3 loop: CASSSGPGRGYTF. CDR3 bases: TGTGCCAGCAGCTCGGGCCCGGGGCGGGGCTACACCTTC. This chain joins TRBV7-2 and TRBJ1-2, with D possibly being TRBD1 (5 bases). Germline V gives CDR1 SGHTA, CDR2 FQGNSA. The CDR3 consists of 13 residues. V was shortened by 4 bases and J by 8 bases, with 14 bases between the two germline ends.